This entry describes one T cell receptor beta chain. Antigen unknown. CDR1 and CDR2 (germline): DFQATT, SNEGSKA (reference sequence). V dropped 5 bases and J dropped 6; count of bases not matched to a gene: 9. There are 14 residues in the CDR3. One entry per CDR3 protein results from TCRdb running MiXCR on the reads. The sample includes 450,000 to 600,000 distinct CDR3 sequences, over 9% of them seen just once. This sample was taken from a study of T cell repertoires in cytomegalovirus infection. Study overall: Evidence of both CMV infection and a matching HLA type came from public TCR beta signatures.

Whole-study findings and limits: The ex vivo response showed dominance by HLA-C-restricted CMV-specific TCR beta clonotypes. Carriers of CMV and the relevant HLA type were discriminated by public TCR beta frequency.

Sequenced: PBMCs. The sequence was obtained from a human donor in good health (CMV status not recorded). Some clones in this sample may be carry-over from other donors' samples. The chain is built from TRBV20-1 and TRBJ2-3; 9 bases match TRBD2. CDR3 region: CSASTSGPFDTQYF. As DNA, the CDR3 is TGCAGTGCTTCGACTAGCGGCCCATTCGATACGCAGTATTTT.